Listed below are T cell receptor beta chains from one sample, sequenced in a study of CD8 T cells in ankylosing spondylitis. In TCRdb, the 5' RACE reads were re-called with MiXCR into one record per CDR3 protein. The sample gives hundreds of thousands of distinct CDR3 sequences, 25% to 30% of which show up once; roughly 0.8% is in the top ten. Sequenced input: blood, either unsorted or a sorted T cell fraction (not recorded which). The receptors shown here come from a male donor with ankylosing spondylitis. The CDR3 runs from the conserved cysteine through the conserved F or W. A D gene is named only where the DNA matches it firmly. Expanded clones are given a class, and other clones once, few, many or no size at all.

size	V	D	length	J	CDR3	DNA
few	TRBV12-3/TRBV12-4	-	12	TRBJ2-7	CASSSAGFEQYF	TGTGCCAGCAGCTCGGCCGGTTTCGAGCAGTACTTC
few	TRBV29-1	-	13	TRBJ1-1	CSGSRALNTEAFF	TGCAGCGGAAGTAGAGCCTTGAACACTGAAGCTTTCTTT
-	TRBV7-2	TRBD2	16	TRBJ2-7	CASSLDSGTSSYEQYF	TGTGCCAGCAGCTTGGATAGCGGGACTAGCTCCTACGAGCAGTACTTC
-	TRBV7-7	-	14	TRBJ2-5	CASSRLGEQETQYF	TGTGCCAGCAGTCGTCTAGGAGAGCAAGAGACCCAGTACTTC
many	TRBV29-1	TRBD1	14	TRBJ1-1	CSVRRTGEHTEAFF	TGCAGCGTTCGCAGGACAGGGGAACACACTGAAGCTTTCTTT
-	TRBV10-3	TRBD1	14	TRBJ1-3	CAISPGGSGNTIYF	TGTGCCATCAGTCCAGGGGGATCCGGAAACACCATATATTTT
-	TRBV20-1	-	14	TRBJ1-1	CSAQDTLGNTEAFF	TGCAGTGCCCAGGACACCCTCGGGAACACTGAAGCTTTCTTT
-	TRBV12-5	-	12	TRBJ2-2	CASTQETGELFF	TGTGCTAGTACCCAGGAGACCGGGGAGCTGTTTTTT
-	TRBV11-2	-	14	TRBJ2-5	CASSIRRSLETQYF	TGTGCCAGCAGCATCCGGAGGAGCCTGGAGACCCAGTACTTC
-	TRBV30	TRBD1	17	TRBJ2-3	CAWSRRTGTGGTDTQYF	TGTGCCTGGAGCCGTAGAACCGGGACAGGGGGCACAGATACGCAGTATTTT
few	TRBV7-8	TRBD2	15	TRBJ2-3	CASSPLAGRTDTQYF	TGTGCCAGCAGCCCTTTAGCGGGCCGCACAGATACGCAGTATTTT
-	TRBV20-1	-	12	TRBJ2-1	CSAREALREQFF	TGCAGTGCTAGAGAAGCCCTTCGTGAGCAGTTCTTC
few	TRBV11-3	-	14	TRBJ1-6	CASRRQPRNSPLHF	TGTGCCAGCAGACGACAGCCTAGGAATTCACCCCTCCACTTT
few	TRBV19	TRBD2	15	TRBJ2-5	CASSIDGLGSGTQYF	TGTGCCAGTAGTATAGACGGACTAGGTTCTGGGACCCAGTACTTC
-	TRBV2	-	15	TRBJ2-5	CASTVARGPGETQYF	TGTGCCAGCACCGTGGCGCGGGGACCTGGCGAGACCCAGTACTTC
once	TRBV5-1	TRBD1	13	TRBJ1-2	CASSLMDRAGYTF	TGCGCCAGCAGCTTGATGGACAGGGCTGGCTACACCTTC
-	TRBV7-8	TRBD2	16	TRBJ2-3	CASSPRIAGTTDTQYF	TGTGCCAGCAGCCCCCGGATAGCGGGAACTACAGATACGCAGTATTTT
few	TRBV5-1	-	14	TRBJ2-3	CASSLEQSTDTQYF	TGCGCCAGCAGCTTGGAACAGAGCACAGATACGCAGTATTTT
-	TRBV7-2	-	15	TRBJ1-2	CASSSGPRANYGYTF	TGTGCCAGCAGCTCAGGACCGCGAGCTAACTATGGCTACACCTTC
once	TRBV5-1	-	15	TRBJ2-6	CASGPGGSGANVLTF	TGCGCCAGTGGCCCGGGCGGCTCTGGGGCCAACGTCCTGACTTTC
few	TRBV12-3/TRBV12-4	-	14	TRBJ1-1	CASSLIGGDTEAFF	TGTGCCAGCAGTTTGATAGGAGGGGACACTGAAGCTTTCTTT
-	TRBV7-2	-	16	TRBJ2-5	CASSRRVAEPRETQYF	TGTGCCAGCAGCCGAAGGGTAGCGGAGCCTAGAGAGACCCAGTACTTC
few	TRBV5-1	-	17	TRBJ1-2	CASSLTVATTEFYGYTF	TGCGCCAGCAGCTTAACTGTCGCGACAACCGAATTTTATGGCTACACCTTC
few	TRBV12-3/TRBV12-4	-	16	TRBJ2-1	CASSLRGRLVYNEQFF	TGTGCCAGCTCTCTCCGAGGGCGGCTCGTATACAATGAGCAGTTCTTC
-	TRBV12-3/TRBV12-4	TRBD1	17	TRBJ1-5	CASSTRQGGVGNQPQHF	TGTGCCAGCAGTACCAGACAGGGAGGGGTGGGCAATCAGCCCCAGCATTTT
-	TRBV6-1	-	14	TRBJ1-2	CASSVGPINYGYTF	TGTGCCAGCAGTGTAGGACCGATTAACTATGGCTACACCTTC
-	TRBV9	-	12	TRBJ2-5	CASSPSTGAQYF	TGTGCCAGCAGCCCCTCGACCGGGGCCCAGTACTTC
-	TRBV20-1	TRBD1	18	TRBJ2-1	CSASSGGLGAGFNNEQFF	TGCAGTGCTAGTTCAGGGGGCTTAGGAGCAGGTTTCAACAATGAGCAGTTCTTC
-	TRBV11-2	-	15	TRBJ2-3	CASSLAGARADTQYF	TGTGCCAGCAGCTTAGCGGGAGCTCGGGCAGATACGCAGTATTTT
-	TRBV6-1	-	14	TRBJ1-2	CASSATGTEYGYTF	TGTGCCAGCAGTGCGACCGGGACGGAGTATGGCTACACCTTC
few	TRBV20-1	-	13	TRBJ2-2	CSARQVATGELFF	TGCAGTGCTAGACAGGTAGCGACCGGGGAGCTGTTTTTT
few	TRBV20-1	TRBD2	16	TRBJ2-1	CSARDPLAGAFDEQFF	TGCAGTGCTAGAGACCCACTAGCGGGAGCATTTGATGAGCAGTTCTTC
-	TRBV12-3/TRBV12-4	-	15	TRBJ1-6	CASRGAGRYNSPLHF	TGTGCCAGCAGGGGTGCCGGGCGGTATAATTCACCCCTCCACTTT